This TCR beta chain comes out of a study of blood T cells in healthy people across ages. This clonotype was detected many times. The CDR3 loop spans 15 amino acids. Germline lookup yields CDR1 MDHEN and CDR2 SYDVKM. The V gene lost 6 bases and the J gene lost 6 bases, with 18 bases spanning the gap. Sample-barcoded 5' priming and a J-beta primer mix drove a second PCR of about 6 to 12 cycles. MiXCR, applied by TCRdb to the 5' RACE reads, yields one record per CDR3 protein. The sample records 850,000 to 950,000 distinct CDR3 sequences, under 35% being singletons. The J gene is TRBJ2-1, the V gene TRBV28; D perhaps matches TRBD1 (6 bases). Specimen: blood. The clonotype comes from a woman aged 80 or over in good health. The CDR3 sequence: CASRAYIRGGNEQFF. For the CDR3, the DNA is TGTGCCAGCAGGGCTTACATCCGAGGGGGCAATGAGCAGTTCTTC.